A single sample is the source of the 32 T cell receptor beta chains below, sequenced in a study of blood T cell repertoires in COVID-19. Assay: immunoSEQ multiplex PCR; the TCRdb copy retains only in-frame clones and omits some. The sample yields about 320,000 clones, 85% to 90% seen once. The specimen was PBMCs or T cells enriched from blood (not recorded which). The receptors were sampled from a woman aged 18-29 years who had recovered from COVID-19.

The chain combines TRBV19 with TRBJ2-5, with 10 bases lining up with TRBD1. CDR3 length: 15 amino acids. The germline V gene has CDR1 LNHDA and CDR2 SQIVND (reference sequence). The V segment lost 5 bases and the J segment 5 bases; nucleotides outside the gene matches: 8. DNA of the CDR3: TGTGCCAGTAGTGGGGGGACAGGGGCGTGGGAGACCCAGTACTTC. Translated, it gives CASSGGTGAWETQYF. Filled out from reference TRBV19 and TRBJ2-5, the complete variable domain reads DGGITQSPKYLFRKEGQNVTLSCEQNLNHDAMYWYRQDPGQGLRLIYYSQIVNDFQKGDIAEGYSVSREKKESFPLTVTSAQKNPTAFYLCASSGGTGAWETQYFGPGTRLLVL.

This chain links TRBV19 with TRBJ1-5; 7 nucleotides match TRBD1. Germline-derived CDR1 and CDR2 are LNHDA and SQIVND (reference sequence). The V gene end was trimmed by 7 bases and the J gene end by 5 bases; junction bases not matched to a gene: 8. CDR3 size: 14 residues. CDR3 region: CASTSDRDYQPQHF. The CDR3 DNA follows: TGTGCCAGTACCAGCGACAGGGACTATCAGCCCCAGCATTTT.

The chain uses TRBV7-9 and TRBJ2-7, with 12 bases aligning to TRBD1. Germline V CDR1 and CDR2: SEHNR, FQNEAQ (reference sequence). The trim removed 7 bases at V and 3 bases at J, leaving 10 bases unmatched. The CDR3 is made up of 16 amino acids. As DNA, the CDR3 is TGTGCCAGCACCCCTATGGGGACAGGGGGCGACTACGAGCAGTACTTC. Its translation is CASTPMGTGGDYEQYF.

The V and J genes are TRBV4-1 and TRBJ2-7; TRBD1 might be the D (5 bases). CDR1 and CDR2 from the germline V gene are MGHRA and YSYEKL. The CDR3 totals 13 residues. The V gene lost 5 bases and the J gene lost 4 bases, with 12 bases spanning the gap. This CDR3 reads CASSSRGGYEQYF. The CDR3 DNA reads as TGCGCCAGCAGCTCTAGGGGCGGTTACGAGCAGTACTTC.

In this sample, this clone turned up many times. The rearrangement joins TRBV14 to TRBJ2-7; D gene unclear. The CDR3 consists of 13 residues. Per germline, CDR1 SGHDN and CDR2 FVKESK. The V and J ends lost 6 bases and 1 base respectively, with 10 bases between them. CDR3 region: CASRFETSYEQYF. The CDR3 coding sequence is TGTGCCAGCAGGTTCGAGACTTCCTACGAGCAGTACTTC.

This clone was recorded once. This chain joins TRBV19 and TRBJ1-2; 7 bases align to TRBD1. The CDR3 runs to 15 residues. Trimming at V came to 7 bases and at J to 4 bases, leaving 12 bases not matched to a gene. In germline, CDR1 is LNHDA, CDR2 SQIVND (reference sequence). CDR3 in DNA: TGTGCCAGTACCGCACAACAGGGGACCTCCTATGGCTACACCTTC. Translating gives CASTAQQGTSYGYTF.

The genes are TRBV7-8 and TRBJ1-1; 8 nucleotides line up with TRBD1. Germline CDR1 is SGHVS and CDR2 is FQNEAQ. The CDR3 length is 17 residues. Unmatched junction bases numbered 13, after V lost 1 base and J lost 6 bases. CDR3 DNA: TGTGCCAGCAGCTTAGTCAGTAACAGGGGGAGGTTGGCTGAAGCTTTCTTT. This codes for CASSLVSNRGRLAEAFF.

The V and J genes are TRBV7-3 and TRBJ2-1; D gene unclear. The CDR3 loop spans 14 amino acids. Germline V gene lookup returns CDR1 SGHTA and CDR2 FQGTGA. The V end lost 0 bases, the J end lost 0 bases, and 3 bases lay between the germline ends. The CDR3, as DNA: TGTGCCAGCAGCTTAACCTACTCCTACAATGAGCAGTTCTTC. The encoded protein is CASSLTYSYNEQFF.

A note on this clone: A junction end diverges from the germline sequence, so it may reflect a read error. V usage is TRBV5-1 and J usage is TRBJ2-7, with 7 bases aligning to TRBD1. Germline V gene sequence: CDR1 SGHRS, CDR2 YFSETQ. This CDR3 is 14 amino acids long. The CDR3 here is CASSLQGQTYAQYF. In DNA, the CDR3 is TGCGCCAGCAGCTTGCAGGGACAGACGTACGCGCAGTACTTC.

The V call is TRBV9, the J call TRBJ2-7, with 7 bases identical to TRBD1. This CDR3 spans 14 amino acids. Per the germline V gene, CDR1 is SGDLS and CDR2 is YYNGEE. Trimming cost V 0 bases and J 4 bases; bases outside gene matches: 4. This CDR3 is CASSVDRGPYEQYF. CDR3 nucleotide sequence: TGTGCCAGCAGCGTAGACAGGGGACCTTACGAGCAGTACTTC.

The chain links TRBV13 to TRBJ2-7, with TRBD2 as a possible D gene (6 bases). The germline gives CDR1 PRHDT, CDR2 FYEKMQ (reference sequence). There are 14 residues in the CDR3. V lost 6 bases to trimming and J lost 0 bases, with 12 bases between them. The CDR3 spells CASSSGLGSYEQYF. Written as DNA, the CDR3 is TGTGCCAGCAGTTCGGGACTCGGCTCCTACGAGCAGTACTTC.

The chain recombines TRBV7-3 with TRBJ2-1, with TRBD2 identical over 11 bases. Per the germline V gene, CDR1 is SGHTA and CDR2 is FQGTGA. The CDR3 extends over 15 amino acids. With 5 bases clipped from V and 7 bases from J, the junction kept 7 bases outside the gene matches. As DNA, the CDR3 is TGTGCCAGCAGCCGCATAGCGGGGGGGGTTAATGAGCAGTTCTTC. It is translated as CASSRIAGGVNEQFF.

The CDR3 DNA sequence: TGTGCCAGCAGCCTGGGACACGCGGGGACTGAAGCTTTCTTT. Residues: CASSLGHAGTEAFF. This rearrangement joins TRBV5-8 to TRBJ1-1, with TRBD1 as a possible D gene (6 bases). The germline V and J ends were trimmed by 4 bases and 5 bases, with 15 bases remaining between them. The germline gives CDR1 SGHTS, CDR2 YDEGEE. CDR3 length: 14 amino acids.

V usage is TRBV15 and J usage is TRBJ2-2; a possible D gene is TRBD2 (5 bases). The CDR3 has 17 amino acids. Germline CDR1 reads LNHNV; CDR2 reads YYDKDF (reference sequence). V was pared by 2 bases and J by 0 bases, with 13 bases between. The CDR3 loop reads CATSRPRYGANTGELFF. The CDR3 DNA sequence: TGTGCCACCAGCAGACCTCGATACGGGGCGAACACCGGGGAGCTGTTTTTT.

The chain combines TRBV13 with TRBJ1-2; weak D call: TRBD1 (5 bases). The CDR3 has 17 residues. Germline CDR1 PRHDT, CDR2 FYEKMQ (reference sequence). V was trimmed by 1 base and J by 5 bases, leaving 20 bases between them. The CDR3: CASSLESGPRRGYGYTF. The CDR3 DNA follows: TGTGCCAGCAGCTTAGAATCAGGACCGAGGCGGGGGTATGGCTACACCTTC.

J is TRBJ1-1 and V is TRBV7-9; 7 positions match TRBD1. The CDR3 is 14 residues long. Germline-derived CDR1 and CDR2 are SEHNR and FQNEAQ (reference sequence). Trimming at V came to 1 base and at J to 4 bases, leaving 3 bases not matched to a gene. DNA of the CDR3: TGTGCCAGCAGCTTAGGACAGGGTGCCACTGAAGCTTTCTTT. This sequence encodes CASSLGQGATEAFF.

This chain connects TRBV5-5 to TRBJ1-6; the D gene is possibly TRBD1 (5 bases). Per germline, CDR1 SGHKS and CDR2 YYEKEE (reference sequence). V shed 7 bases and J shed 8 bases, with 16 bases lying between them. The CDR3 sequence is 14 residues long. This CDR3 is CASARGLQDSPLHF. CDR3 sequence (DNA): TGTGCCAGCGCAAGGGGCCTTCAGGATTCACCCCTCCACTTT.

V gene TRBV6-1 combines with J gene TRBJ2-7; 11 nucleotides line up with TRBD1. V shed 4 bases and J 1 base; nucleotides not matched to a gene: 9. This CDR3 is built from 17 residues. The germline V gene has CDR1 MNHNS and CDR2 SASEGT. CDR3 in DNA: TGTGCCAGCAGTGTTCCCTGGGGGACAGGGGGTTCCTACGAGCAGTACTTC. Its protein product is CASSVPWGTGGSYEQYF.

This clone has at least ten counts. The chain recombines TRBV5-6 with TRBJ2-2; 7 bases agree with TRBD1. This CDR3 comprises 14 residues. With V trimmed by 4 bases and J by 6 bases, 6 bases remained unmatched. CDR1 and CDR2 from the germline V gene are SGHDT and YYEEEE. The CDR3 nucleotides read TGTGCCAGCAGCGTAAAGGGGGCGGCCGGGGAGCTGTTTTTT. It codes for CASSVKGAAGELFF.

V usage is TRBV6-5 and J usage is TRBJ1-1, with D unresolved. The germline V and J ends were trimmed by 0 bases and 3 bases, with 8 bases remaining between them. The CDR3 loop spans 14 amino acids. The germline V gene has CDR1 MNHEY and CDR2 SVGAGI. CDR3 protein: CASSYSKTYTEAFF. CDR3 nucleotides: TGTGCCAGCAGTTACTCTAAGACTTACACTGAAGCTTTCTTT.

J is TRBJ2-5 and V is TRBV18; D gene unclear. The V gene's germline CDR1 is KGHSH and CDR2 LQKENI. The ends were cut back, 4 bases at V and 5 bases at J, with 8 bases in the middle. This CDR3 spans 12 amino acids. CDR3 DNA: TGTGCCAGCTCACTAGTTTCGGAGACCCAGTACTTC. Translating it yields CASSLVSETQYF.

The rearrangement uses TRBV2 and TRBJ1-4; 7 nucleotides agree with TRBD1. The CDR3 contains 15 residues. With 5 bases clipped from V and 6 bases from J, the junction kept 9 bases outside the gene matches. Germline assignment: CDR1 SNHLY and CDR2 FYNNEI. The CDR3 protein is CASSPDRDSYEKLFF. CDR3 in DNA: TGTGCCAGCAGTCCTGACCGGGACAGTTATGAAAAACTGTTTTTT. Looking up the rest from reference TRBV2 and TRBJ1-4 gives the full variable domain: EPEVTQTPSHQVTQMGQEVILRCVPISNHLYFYWYRQILGQKVEFLVSFYNNEISEKSEIFDDQFSVERPDGSNFTLKIRSTKLEDSAMYFCASSPDRDSYEKLFFGSGTQLSVL.

This sequence joins TRBV30 and TRBJ2-5, with 7 bases identical to TRBD1. After removal of 8 bases from V and 5 bases from J, the junction contained 5 bases not matched to a gene. CDR3 length: 11 amino acids. Germline lookup yields CDR1 GTSNPN and CDR2 SVGIG (reference sequence). CDR3 residues: CAHRGWETQYF. As DNA, the CDR3 is TGTGCCCACAGGGGCTGGGAGACCCAGTACTTC.

In this sample, this clone turned up many times. The chain couples TRBV5-6 to TRBJ2-2; D is uncertain. The V and J ends lost 1 base and 5 bases respectively, with 9 bases between them. Germline CDR1 reads SGHDT; CDR2 reads YYEEEE. The CDR3 is 14 amino acids. The CDR3 reads CASSLLLETGELFF. Written as DNA, the CDR3 is TGTGCCAGCAGCTTGTTATTAGAAACCGGGGAGCTGTTTTTT.

V is TRBV11-2 and J is TRBJ1-6; TRBD1 matches 8 bases. CDR3 length equals 14 residues. CDR1 SGHAT and CDR2 FQNNGV come from the germline V gene. V was pared by 5 bases and J by 10 bases, with 7 bases of the junction left unmatched. CDR3 DNA: TGTGCCAGCAGCCAGGGACAGGTGGGATCACCCCTCCACTTT. Residues: CASSQGQVGSPLHF. Based on the CDR3 plus reference TRBV11-2 and TRBJ1-6, the full variable domain is EAGVAQSPRYKIIEKRQSVAFWCNPISGHATLYWYQQILGQGPKLLIQFQNNGVVDDSQLPKDRFSAERLKGVDSTLKIQPAKLEDSAVYLCASSQGQVGSPLHFGNGTRLTVT.

This chain joins TRBV10-3 and TRBJ1-2; the D gene is possibly TRBD1 (6 bases). Trimming pared 4 bases from V and 5 bases from J, leaving 8 bases between. There are 12 residues in the CDR3. CDR1 and CDR2 from the germline V gene are ENHRY and SYGVKD. The CDR3 loop reads CAISAQGYGYTF. The CDR3 bases are TGTGCCATCAGTGCACAGGGTTATGGCTACACCTTC.

The V and J genes are TRBV18 and TRBJ1-2; no firm D call. The CDR3 is 12 residues long. With 5 bases removed from V and 2 bases from J, the gap between germline ends came to 6 bases. Germline V CDR1 and CDR2: KGHSH, LQKENI. DNA of the CDR3: TGTGCCAGCTCAGAACGGAACTATGGCTACACCTTC. As protein: CASSERNYGYTF.

This chain links TRBV19 with TRBJ1-5, with TRBD1 matching over 9 bases. V shed 0 bases and J 1 base; nucleotides not matched to a gene: 7. This CDR3 contains 18 residues. Germline assignment: CDR1 LNHDA and CDR2 SQIVND (reference sequence). The CDR3 spells CASSIEGQGYGSNQPQHF. The CDR3 nucleotides read TGTGCCAGTAGTATAGAGGGACAGGGATACGGAAGCAATCAGCCCCAGCATTTT.

This clone has a count of ten or more. Other DNA sequences from this sample encode an identical CDR3 as well. The chain couples TRBV6-5 to TRBJ1-1; the match to TRBD1 covers 11 bases. Trimming removed 0 bases from V and 4 bases from J; junction bases left unmatched: 1. The CDR3 spans 15 residues. From germline, CDR1 is MNHEY and CDR2 SVGAGI. The CDR3 reads CASSYSGTGGTEAFF. CDR3 in DNA: TGTGCCAGCAGTTACTCTGGGACAGGGGGCACTGAAGCTTTCTTT.

The chain recombines TRBV28 with TRBJ1-3; a possible D gene is TRBD1 (6 bases). V shed 4 bases and J shed 0 bases, with 16 bases lying between them. This CDR3 comprises 17 residues. CDR1 is MDHEN, CDR2 SYDVKM, per germline. Here the CDR3 DNA reads TGTGCCAGCAGTTCTGGGGCAGGGGCCATCTCTGGAAACACCATATATTTT. Its translation: CASSSGAGAISGNTIYF.

This clone occurred once. CDR3 nucleotides: TGTGCCAGCACAGGCGGGAGGTTCTACAATGAGCAGTTCTTC. Encoded protein: CASTGGRFYNEQFF. The rearrangement uses TRBV6-5 and TRBJ2-1; TRBD2 agrees at 8 bases. The CDR3 extends over 14 amino acids. Looked up from germline, CDR1 is MNHEY and CDR2 is SVGAGI. After removal of 7 bases from V and 3 bases from J, the junction contained 5 bases not matched to a gene.

The chain links TRBV5-1 to TRBJ2-3, with 7 bases aligning to TRBD1. There are 16 residues in the CDR3. CDR1 SGHRS and CDR2 YFSETQ come from the germline V gene. V was clipped by 1 base and J by 2 bases; unmatched bases: 7. The CDR3 reads CASSLQGGTNTDTQYF. CDR3 nucleotides: TGCGCCAGCAGCTTGCAAGGGGGCACTAACACAGATACGCAGTATTTT.